This TCR beta chain came from a study of cytomegalovirus exposure and HLA in healthy donors. In the case of this clone: Its specificity is not known.

Broader study findings: Most TCR sequences were rare, but some public TCRs occurred in many donors. Subsequent analysis revealed that first-cohort TCR clusters tended to co-occur in the roughly 120 validation repertoires. In vitro checks showed that a few CMV-associated chains really do target CMV antigens.

The length of the CDR3 is 13 residues. Trimming pared 5 bases from V and 1 base from J, leaving 9 bases between. In germline, CDR1 is SGHRS, CDR2 YFSETQ. Here immunoSEQ multiplex PCR was the method, and the copy in TCRdb shows in-frame clones only, minus some. The sample includes some 100,000 clones, about nine tenths of them seen just once. The sequence was obtained from a man younger than 35 in good health and CMV-seronegative. The chain employs TRBV5-1 and TRBJ1-1, with D unclear. Sequenced: PBMCs. CDR3 residues: CASRYNGNTEAFF. The CDR3 coding sequence is TGCGCCAGCAGATATAACGGGAACACTGAAGCTTTCTTT.